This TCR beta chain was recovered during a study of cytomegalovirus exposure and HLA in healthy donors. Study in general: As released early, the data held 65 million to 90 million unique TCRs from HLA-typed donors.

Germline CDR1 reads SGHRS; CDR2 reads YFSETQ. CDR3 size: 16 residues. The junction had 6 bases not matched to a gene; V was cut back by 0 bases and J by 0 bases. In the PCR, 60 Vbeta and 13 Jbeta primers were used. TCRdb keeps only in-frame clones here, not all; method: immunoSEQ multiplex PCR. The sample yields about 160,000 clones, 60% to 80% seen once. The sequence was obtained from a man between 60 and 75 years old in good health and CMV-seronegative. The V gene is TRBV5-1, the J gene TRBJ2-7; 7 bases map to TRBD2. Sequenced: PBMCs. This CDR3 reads CASSLGSLASSYEQYF. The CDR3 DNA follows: TGCGCCAGCAGCTTGGGTTCACTAGCGAGCTCCTACGAGCAGTACTTC.